This entry lists 30 T cell receptor beta chains sequenced from one sample in a study of CD8 T cells in ankylosing spondylitis. From the 5' RACE reads, TCRdb called clonotypes with MiXCR, one entry per CDR3 protein. The top ten clones hold about an eighth of a sample with approximately 350,000 distinct CDR3 sequences, around 20% of them seen once. Material: blood, either unsorted or a sorted T cell fraction (not recorded which). The receptors come from a male donor with ankylosing spondylitis or in good health (not recorded which).

This clonotype appeared a few times. The rearrangement links TRBV9 to TRBJ1-1; perhaps TRBD1 as D (6 bases). V lost 4 bases, J lost 1 base, and 17 bases lay in between. The CDR3 sequence is 16 residues long. CDR1 SGDLS and CDR2 YYNGEE come from the germline V gene. The CDR3 is CASSPTQGGPNTEAFF. CDR3 bases: TGTGCCAGCAGCCCTACCCAAGGGGGACCGAACACTGAAGCTTTCTTT.

This clonotype was observed a few times. V is TRBV27 and J is TRBJ2-1; D is tentatively TRBD1 or TRBD2 (5 bases each). The germline V and J ends were trimmed by 4 bases and 3 bases, with 16 bases remaining between them. The germline CDR1 and CDR2 sequences are MNHEY and SMNVEV (reference sequence). There are 16 residues in the CDR3. The CDR3 DNA is TGTGCCAGCAGTTCAAGTCAAGGGACGGACTACAATGAGCAGTTCTTC. Translating gives CASSSSQGTDYNEQFF.

The rearrangement uses TRBV29-1 and TRBJ2-7, with D possibly TRBD1 on 6 matching bases. From germline, CDR1 is SQVTM and CDR2 ANQGSEA. The ends were cut back, 7 bases at V and 9 bases at J, with 16 bases in the middle. This CDR3 spans 11 amino acids. The chain's CDR3 is CSAEKQGTQYF. The CDR3 nucleotides are TGCAGCGCCGAAAAACAGGGCACGCAGTACTTC.

Ten or more counts support this clonotype. The chain uses TRBV28 and TRBJ1-1; unclear D gene. Deletions cut 6 bases from V and 1 base from J, with 12 bases between. The CDR3 spans 14 residues. Germline V gene lookup returns CDR1 MDHEN and CDR2 SYDVKM. CDR3 nucleotides: TGTGCCAGCAGCCCGACCGTGGGGAACACTGAAGCTTTCTTT. This codes for CASSPTVGNTEAFF.

In its sample, this clonotype was seen a few times. For the CDR3, the DNA is TGTGCCAGCAGCCACCCTCAGGGGGGCGAATATACGCAGTATTTT. Translated, it gives CASSHPQGGEYTQYF. The chain is built from TRBV5-4 and TRBJ2-3, with TRBD1 as a possible D gene (7 bases). V lost 4 bases and J lost 7, with 19 bases in between. Germline V gives CDR1 SGHNT, CDR2 YYREEE (reference sequence). CDR3 length equals 15 residues. Drawing the rest from reference TRBV5-4 and TRBJ2-3, the complete variable domain is ETGVTQSPTHLIKTRGQQVTLRCSSQSGHNTVSWYQQALGQGPQFIFQYYREEENGRGNFPPRFSGLQFPNYSSELNVNALELDDSALYLCASSHPQGGEYTQYFGPGTRLTVL.

This chain links TRBV5-6 with TRBJ2-1; no reliable D call. The CDR3 extends over 16 amino acids. Trimming took off 4 bases at V and 2 bases at J, with 16 bases between the two ends. Germline V CDR1 and CDR2: SGHDT, YYEEEE. The CDR3 is CASSPASSTPYNEQFF. CDR3 DNA: TGTGCCAGCAGCCCCGCATCCTCCACCCCCTACAATGAGCAGTTCTTC.

The J gene is TRBJ2-3, the V gene TRBV19; 7 bases fit TRBD1. Germline CDR1 reads LNHDA; CDR2 reads SQIVND (reference sequence). The V gene end was trimmed by 6 bases and the J gene end by 7 bases; junction bases not matched to a gene: 10. This CDR3 spans 14 amino acids. CDR3 residues: CASSAAGGSHTQYF. In DNA form, the CDR3 reads TGTGCCAGTAGCGCGGCAGGGGGATCGCATACGCAGTATTTT.

There are a few counts of this clonotype. The chain uses TRBV11-2 and TRBJ2-7, with TRBD1 identical over 9 bases. CDR3 length: 15 amino acids. In germline, CDR1 is SGHAT, CDR2 FQNNGV. With 2 bases clipped from V and 5 bases from J, the junction kept 7 bases outside the gene matches. CDR3 amino acids: CASSLLTGGPHEQYF. For the CDR3, the DNA is TGTGCCAGCAGCTTATTAACAGGGGGCCCTCACGAGCAGTACTTC.

The chain employs TRBV27 and TRBJ2-3, with 14 bases identical to TRBD2. CDR1 is MNHEY, CDR2 SMNVEV, per germline (reference sequence). The ends lost 5 bases at V and 4 bases at J; junction bases unmatched: 8. The CDR3 has 17 residues. DNA of the CDR3: TGTGCCAGCAGTCAATCGGGGACTAGCGGGGGAGCAGATACGCAGTATTTT. Translation gives CASSQSGTSGGADTQYF.

In this sample, this clonotype turned up many times. The rearrangement joins TRBV4-2 to TRBJ2-5; 7 bases agree with TRBD1. The CDR3 sequence is 17 residues long. Germline V gene data show CDR1 as LGHNA and CDR2 as YNFKEQ. V trimming: 0 bases; J trimming: 3 bases; junction bases outside the gene matches: 10. CDR3 sequence: CASSQDLGQDEKETQYF. The CDR3 DNA reads as TGTGCCAGCAGCCAAGATCTTGGACAGGACGAAAAAGAGACCCAGTACTTC.

At least ten counts were recorded for this clonotype. The chain combines TRBV27 with TRBJ1-6, with 7 nucleotides matching TRBD1. V shed 3 bases, J shed 9 bases, and the junction held 2 bases outside the gene matches. Germline CDR1 MNHEY, CDR2 SMNVEV (reference sequence). The CDR3 is 13 residues long. CDR3 in amino acids: CASSFEGASPLHF. The CDR3 nucleotides read TGTGCCAGCAGTTTCGAGGGGGCTTCACCCCTCCACTTT.

The CDR3 region is CSARGAAGYLNIQYF. The DNA of the CDR3 is TGCAGTGCTAGAGGGGCAGCGGGGTATCTCAACATTCAGTACTTC. The gene calls are TRBV20-1 and TRBJ2-4, with 7 positions matching TRBD2. CDR1 DFQATT and CDR2 SNEGSKA come from the germline V gene (reference sequence). CDR3 length: 15 amino acids. With V trimmed by 1 base and J by 7 bases, 10 bases remained unmatched.

The V gene is TRBV29-1, the J gene TRBJ1-1; D possibly corresponds to TRBD1 (5 bases). Germline lookup yields CDR1 SQVTM and CDR2 ANQGSEA. V lost 7 bases to trimming and J lost 1 base, with 13 bases between them. The CDR3 is 13 amino acids. The CDR3 reads CSAVGGENTEAFF. The CDR3 region has the DNA TGCAGCGCCGTGGGGGGTGAGAACACTGAAGCTTTCTTT.

This clonotype appeared a few times. The chain employs TRBV7-3 and TRBJ2-1; the match to TRBD1 covers 9 bases. With V trimmed by 4 bases and J by 2 bases, 3 bases remained unmatched. CDR3 length: 15 residues. Germline CDR1 is SGHTA and CDR2 is FQGTGA. The CDR3 loop is CASSSDRGAYNEQFF. For the CDR3, the DNA is TGTGCCAGCAGCTCCGACAGGGGGGCCTACAATGAGCAGTTCTTC.

The chain joins TRBV7-8 to TRBJ2-6, with D unresolved. Germline assignment: CDR1 SGHVS and CDR2 FQNEAQ. The CDR3 is 16 residues long. Trimming cost V 1 base and J 4 bases, with 11 bases left between them. The CDR3 region has the DNA TGTGCCAGCAGCTTAGGATGGGAATCCGGGGCCAACGTCCTGACTTTC. Its translation: CASSLGWESGANVLTF.

The V and J genes are TRBV12-3 or TRBV12-4 and TRBJ2-5, with 7 bases identical to TRBD2. The CDR3 length is 14 residues. The J segment lost 5 bases and the V segment lost 5 bases, leaving 8 bases of the junction unmatched. The CDR3 protein is CASSPRGDGETQYF. As DNA, the CDR3 is TGTGCCAGCAGTCCCCGGGGGGATGGGGAGACCCAGTACTTC.

The chain recombines TRBV20-1 with TRBJ2-2, with D perhaps matching TRBD1 or TRBD2 (5 bases each). Germline loops: CDR1 DFQATT, CDR2 SNEGSKA (reference sequence). Trimming removed 0 bases from V and 4 bases from J, with 18 bases in between. This CDR3 comprises 17 residues. In DNA, the CDR3 is TGCAGTGCTAGAGATTCTAGGGACGGGGACCCCACCGGGGAGCTGTTTTTT. It codes for CSARDSRDGDPTGELFF.

The sample holds many counts of this clonotype. The chain employs TRBV7-8 and TRBJ2-7, with no clear D. The CDR3 length is 12 residues. Germline-derived CDR1 and CDR2 are SGHVS and FQNEAQ. V was cut by 2 bases and J by 4 bases, with 6 bases left in between. The CDR3 DNA is TGTGCCAGCAGCTTATTGATATACGAGCAGTACTTC. It translates to CASSLLIYEQYF. The full variable domain, in which reference TRBV7-8 and TRBJ2-7 provide the parts outside the CDR3, is GAGVSQSPRYKVAKRGQDVALRCDPISGHVSLFWYQQALGQGPEFLTYFQNEAQLDKSGLPSDRFFAERPEGSVSTLKIQRTQQEDSAVYLCASSLLIYEQYFGPGTRLTVT.

This clonotype occurred a few times. This rearrangement joins TRBV2 to TRBJ2-7; 8 bases are a match to TRBD1. The CDR3 totals 15 residues. Per the germline V gene, CDR1 is SNHLY and CDR2 is FYNNEI. Trimming cost V 5 bases and J 5 bases; bases outside gene matches: 11. CDR3 residues: CASSSPSDRGHEQYF. The CDR3 DNA reads as TGTGCCAGCAGTTCCCCCTCCGACAGGGGACACGAGCAGTACTTC. The full variable domain, with the rest looked up from reference TRBV2 and TRBJ2-7, is EPEVTQTPSHQVTQMGQEVILRCVPISNHLYFYWYRQILGQKVEFLVSFYNNEISEKSEIFDDQFSVERPDGSNFTLKIRSTKLEDSAMYFCASSSPSDRGHEQYFGPGTRLTVT.

V gene TRBV12-3 or TRBV12-4 combines with J gene TRBJ2-1; D is uncertain. The V end was cut by 4 bases, the J end by 1 base, with 5 bases between. The CDR3 loop spans 13 amino acids. The CDR3 spells CASSSTSYNEQFF. In DNA, the CDR3 is TGTGCCAGCAGTTCCACTTCCTACAATGAGCAGTTCTTC.

This clonotype was seen a few times. The chain combines TRBV7-9 with TRBJ2-2; 10 nucleotides agree with TRBD1. Germline V gene sequence: CDR1 SEHNR, CDR2 FQNEAQ (reference sequence). The CDR3 has 17 residues. Trimming took 3 bases from V and 0 from J; bases not matched to a gene: 4. CDR3 DNA sequence: TGTGCCAGCAGCTTCAGACAGGGGGCATCGAACACCGGGGAGCTGTTTTTT. Translated: CASSFRQGASNTGELFF.

Points on this clonotype: Because the CDR3 is missing its conserved closing phenylalanine or tryptophan, this is likely a read error. The DNA is left out, because the CDR3 cannot be placed on it with certainty; the CDR3 is given as TCRdb lists it. The chain uses TRBV7-9 and TRBJ2-1; TRBD2, the table's D call, was not compared with the DNA. The CDR3 is 12 amino acids long, termini counted. Germline V gene sequence: CDR1 SEHNR, CDR2 FQNEAQ (reference sequence). CDR3 region: CASSSLAGAVVS.

This clonotype was seen only a few times. The chain combines TRBV5-1 with TRBJ2-7; TRBD2 might be the D (6 bases). CDR3 length equals 17 residues. Germline V gene sequence: CDR1 SGHRS, CDR2 YFSETQ. Trimming removed 4 bases from V and 2 bases from J, with 22 bases in between. The CDR3 bases are TGCGCCAGCAGCCTCGGGGTAGCGGACCTTCAACCCTACGAGCAGTACTTC. Translating it yields CASSLGVADLQPYEQYF.

This clonotype came up a few times. V gene TRBV4-1 combines with J gene TRBJ2-5; D gene unclear. V lost 0 bases to trimming and J lost 4 bases, with 6 bases between them. CDR3 size: 13 residues. Per germline, CDR1 MGHRA and CDR2 YSYEKL. CDR3 coding DNA: TGCGCCAGCAGCCAAGAGCGGTTAGAGACCCAGTACTTC. It encodes CASSQERLETQYF.

The table lists this clonotype with many counts. V and J are TRBV12-3 or TRBV12-4 and TRBJ2-4; D unresolved. The CDR3 has 13 amino acids. Trimming cost V 5 bases and J 1 base, with 6 bases left between them. CDR3 amino acids: CASSPDAKNIQYF. The CDR3 DNA reads TGTGCCAGCAGTCCGGATGCCAAAAACATTCAGTACTTC.

The V gene is TRBV2, the J gene TRBJ2-5, with 8 positions matching TRBD2. This CDR3 comprises 15 residues. J was trimmed by 5 bases and V by 0 bases; bases with no gene match: 5. Germline V gene data show CDR1 as SNHLY and CDR2 as FYNNEI. The CDR3 nucleotides read TGTGCCAGCAGTGAAGCGCGGGGGGCTGGCGAGACCCAGTACTTC. Its translation is CASSEARGAGETQYF.

There are a few counts of this clonotype. The chain has TRBV12-3 or TRBV12-4 and TRBJ1-2, with 7 bases aligning to TRBD1. Trimming at V came to 7 bases and at J to 5 bases, leaving 10 bases not matched to a gene. The CDR3 is 14 residues long. The CDR3 DNA is TGTGCCAGCACCCAAGGGGGCCAGGGGTATGGCTACACCTTC. Translated, it gives CASTQGGQGYGYTF.

This clonotype came up a few times. CDR3 bases: TGCGCCAGCAGCTTGGTCAGGGTTTACGAGCAGTACTTC. This codes for CASSLVRVYEQYF. This chain joins TRBV5-1 and TRBJ2-7, with a weak D call TRBD1 (5 bases). Germline values: CDR1 SGHRS, CDR2 YFSETQ. This CDR3 has 13 amino acids. With 0 bases removed from V and 4 bases from J, the gap between germline ends came to 8 bases.

The table lists this clonotype with a few counts. The gene calls are TRBV29-1 and TRBJ1-2; no reliable D call. Germline lookup yields CDR1 SQVTM and CDR2 ANQGSEA. Trimming left V 3 bases short and J 8 bases short, with 13 bases between. The CDR3 contains 12 residues. CDR3 sequence (DNA): TGCAGCGTTGAGCGAGGTGTGGGAGGCTACACCTTC. This gives the protein CSVERGVGGYTF.

The V and J genes are TRBV28 and TRBJ2-5; TRBD2 matches 7 bases. The CDR3 spans 13 residues. V shed 9 bases and J 1 base; nucleotides not matched to a gene: 5. Germline loops: CDR1 MDHEN, CDR2 SYDVKM. The CDR3 DNA reads as TGTGCCAGGGGGGGGACCCGCCAAGAGACCCAGTACTTC. Protein: CARGGTRQETQYF.